These T cell receptor beta chains were read from a single sample in a study of blood T cell repertoires in COVID-19. The method was immunoSEQ multiplex PCR; TCRdb's version includes in-frame clones alone and lacks a portion of them. The sample includes a few hundred thousand clones, 87% seen only once; the top ten take 3% to 3.5%. Sequenced input: peripheral blood. The receptor set was obtained from a man between 18 and 29 years old with active or convalescent COVID-19. Both conserved end residues are part of each CDR3. A D gene is named only where the DNA matches it firmly. The size entry is marked missing in some rows and otherwise reads once, few, many or a size class.

abundance	v_gene	j_gene	d_gene	CDR3nt	CDR3aa
-	TRBV7-9	TRBJ1-1	TRBD1	TGTGCCAGCAGCTTAGGTCCGGGACAGCAGATGAACACTGAAGCTTTCTTT	CASSLGPGQQMNTEAFF
-	TRBV20-1	TRBJ2-7	TRBD2	TGCAGTGCTAGTGCAGGAGGACTAGCGGACGAGCAGTACTTC	CSASAGGLADEQYF
-	TRBV7-9	TRBJ2-7	-	TGTGCCAGCAGCTCACGCGCAGCGATTGCCTACGAGCAGTACTTC	CASSSRAAIAYEQYF
-	TRBV24-1	TRBJ2-7	TRBD1	TGTGCCATTCAGGGGGCGTCGAGCGAGCAGTACTTC	CAIQGASSEQYF
once	TRBV28	TRBJ1-2	-	TGTGCCAGTGGCGGGGGGCAATACTATGGCTACACCTTC	CASGGGQYYGYTF
-	TRBV4-1	TRBJ1-4	-	TGCGCCAGCAGCCAAATTAATCTGGTAGCTAATGAAAAACTGTTTTTT	CASSQINLVANEKLFF
-	TRBV29-1	TRBJ2-3	-	TGCAGCGTTGAATTCTCGGATACGCAGTATTTT	CSVEFSDTQYF
-	TRBV27	TRBJ1-1	-	TGTGCCAGCAGCCTAAGACAGTGGAACACTGAAGCTTTCTTT	CASSLRQWNTEAFF
-	TRBV20-1	TRBJ1-1	-	TGCAGTGCTAGAGATGACTTCAATGCTTTCTTT	CSARDDFNAFF
-	TRBV19	TRBJ2-7	-	TGTGCCAGTAGTATGGACGGGAAGCTCTACGAGCAGTACTTC	CASSMDGKLYEQYF
-	TRBV6-5	TRBJ1-3	-	TGTGCCAGCAGCGACCAGGGCCTAGCTGGAAACACCATATATTTT	CASSDQGLAGNTIYF
-	TRBV4-3	TRBJ2-3	TRBD1	TGCGCCAGCAGCCAATCTAGGACAGGCCGAGGCAGTCCGCAGTATTTT	CASSQSRTGRGSPQYF
-	TRBV19	TRBJ2-7	-	TGTGCCAGTTCGACAGGTTTGACCTACGAGCAGTACTTC	CASSTGLTYEQYF
-	TRBV18	TRBJ2-1	TRBD2	TGTGCCAGCTCTCCCAATAGCGGGTTGTTGAATGAGCAGTTCTTC	CASSPNSGLLNEQFF
-	TRBV10-1	TRBJ1-1	-	TGCGCCAGCAGTGATTTCGGGACTGAAGCTTTCTTT	CASSDFGTEAFF
once	TRBV6-6	TRBJ2-7	-	TGTGCCAGCAGTTACAGCGTCGCGAGACCCACTTACGAGCAGTACTTC	CASSYSVARPTYEQYF
-	TRBV5-8	TRBJ1-5	-	TGTGCCAGCAGCTTGGCTTGGCATAGCAATCAGCCCCAGCATTTT	CASSLAWHSNQPQHF
once	TRBV11-3	TRBJ2-1	-	TGTGCCAGCAGCTTTCGCGGAAGCTCCTACAATGAGCAGTTCTTC	CASSFRGSSYNEQFF
once	TRBV27	TRBJ1-1	-	TGTGCCAGCAGTTCGCCTACTTCAAGGGCGCGGGCTGAAGCTTTCTTT	CASSSPTSRARAEAFF
-	TRBV11-3	TRBJ2-2	-	TGTGCCAGCAGCTTCTCGGGGGACGGGGAGCTGTTTTTT	CASSFSGDGELFF
-	TRBV6-5	TRBJ2-1	TRBD2	TGTGCCAGCATGTGGAGGGGAGGGGACAATGAGCAGTTCTTC	CASMWRGGDNEQFF
-	TRBV28	TRBJ2-1	-	TGTGCCAGCAGCTATCTCGAACGCTCCTACAATGAGCAGTTCTTC	CASSYLERSYNEQFF
-	TRBV11-3	TRBJ1-6	TRBD1	TGTGCCAGCAGCTCTACGGACAGGGGCCAGGGGGTGGTCCATTCACCCCTCCACTTT	CASSSTDRGQGVVHSPLHF
once	TRBV4-1	TRBJ2-1	-	TGCGCCAGCAGCCAAGTCCGGGACATACTCTACAATGAGCAGTTCTTC	CASSQVRDILYNEQFF
-	TRBV7-9	TRBJ2-4	TRBD1	TGTGCCAGCAGCCAGGGACAGGGGATCATTCAGTACTTC	CASSQGQGIIQYF
-	TRBV3-1/TRBV3-2	TRBJ1-5	-	TGTGCCAGCAGCCAAGGGCAAAGCAATCAGCCCCAGCATTTT	CASSQGQSNQPQHF
-	TRBV7-2	TRBJ2-1	-	TGTGCCAGCAGCCTCCGGCAGGAAACCTACAATGAGCAGTTCTTC	CASSLRQETYNEQFF
-	TRBV19	TRBJ1-5	-	TGTGCCAGTAGTATACAGGGAGGGGTTGACAATCAGCCCCAGCATTTT	CASSIQGGVDNQPQHF
-	TRBV7-6	TRBJ1-4	TRBD1	TGTGCCAGCAGCTCGGCGGGACAGTCGAACGAAAAACTGTTTTTT	CASSSAGQSNEKLFF
-	TRBV6-5	TRBJ2-5	-	TGTGCCAGCAGTTTACAGGGTTATCAAGAGACCCAGTACTTC	CASSLQGYQETQYF
-	TRBV4-2	TRBJ2-2	TRBD2	TGTGCCAGCAGCCAAGTTGCTAGCGGGAGCGGGACCGGGGAGCTGTTTTTT	CASSQVASGSGTGELFF
-	TRBV6-5	TRBJ1-1	TRBD1	TGTGCCAGCAGGGACACAGGGGGCGCATCGACTGAAGCTTTCTTT	CASRDTGGASTEAFF
few	TRBV30	TRBJ1-1	TRBD1	TGTGCCTGGATGGGGACAGTGAACACTGAAGCTTTCTTT	CAWMGTVNTEAFF
-	TRBV28	TRBJ1-5	-	TGTGCCAGCAGTTTTTTTTCGGCAGGGAGGAATCAGCCCCAGCATTTT	CASSFFSAGRNQPQHF
-	TRBV28	TRBJ2-6	-	TGTGCCAGCAGTTTGGGGGGGCTCGCTGGGGCCAACGTCCTGACTTTC	CASSLGGLAGANVLTF
-	TRBV28	TRBJ2-3	TRBD1	TGTGCCAGCGGGACAGGGAGGCAGTATTTT	CASGTGRQYF
-	TRBV10-2	TRBJ2-2	-	TGCGCCATCATGAGGCCGGATTCCACCGGGGAGCTGTTTTTT	CAIMRPDSTGELFF
-	TRBV7-9	TRBJ1-1	TRBD1	TGTGCCAGCAGCCTCCGGGACAGGGGGGTAACTGAAGCTTTCTTT	CASSLRDRGVTEAFF
-	TRBV27	TRBJ2-4	TRBD1	TGTGCCAGCAGTTCCAGACAGGGTGGCGGCATTCAGTACTTC	CASSSRQGGGIQYF
-	TRBV5-4	TRBJ2-5	TRBD1	TGTGCCAGCAGCTTGGACCCAGGGGGCGCGGAGACCCAGTACTTC	CASSLDPGGAETQYF
-	TRBV7-9	TRBJ2-7	TRBD1	TGTGCCAGCAGCTCTACCGGACAGGCATCCTACGAGCAGTACTTC	CASSSTGQASYEQYF
-	TRBV6-5	TRBJ1-5	-	TGTGCCACCACATCGGGGGGTGGTAATCAGCCCCAGCATTTT	CATTSGGGNQPQHF
-	TRBV6-5	TRBJ1-2	TRBD1	TGTGCCAGCAGTTACTCGGAGGGGGCCGACGGCTACACCTTC	CASSYSEGADGYTF
-	TRBV18	TRBJ1-1	TRBD1	TGTGCCAGCTCACCCGGGACAGGGCGGAAAGCTTTCTTT	CASSPGTGRKAFF
-	TRBV9	TRBJ1-2	-	TGTGCCAGCAGCCCGCTGGATGTGACAGACTTGAACTATGGCTACACCTTC	CASSPLDVTDLNYGYTF
-	TRBV18	TRBJ2-5	TRBD1	TGTGCCAGCTCACCAACAATTCCGACAGGGGGTGAAGAGACCCAGTACTTC	CASSPTIPTGGEETQYF
-	TRBV3-1/TRBV3-2	TRBJ2-7	TRBD1	TGTGCCAGTGGACAGGGGATAAACTACGAGCAGTACTTC	CASGQGINYEQYF
few	TRBV7-2	TRBJ1-1	-	TGTGCCAGCAGCTTAGAGACAGGTGAAGCTTTCTTT	CASSLETGEAFF
-	TRBV27	TRBJ2-3	TRBD2	TGTGCCAGCAGTGGGGGGGTCTATTCTAGCACAGATACGCAGTATTTT	CASSGGVYSSTDTQYF
once	TRBV30	TRBJ1-4	-	TGTGCCTGGGGGCGAGATGCAACTAATGAAAAACTGTTTTTT	CAWGRDATNEKLFF
-	TRBV7-9	TRBJ2-1	-	TGTGCCAGCAGCCAATTGTCGGTAACCTACAATGAGCAGTTCTTC	CASSQLSVTYNEQFF
-	TRBV6-1	TRBJ2-1	TRBD2	TGTGCCAGCAGTGATCCTACTAGCGGGAGGTCCCGGTTCTTC	CASSDPTSGRSRFF
-	TRBV5-6	TRBJ2-7	TRBD2	TGTGCCAGCAGCTTGTTAGCTAGGACTAGCGAGCAGTACTTC	CASSLLARTSEQYF
-	TRBV9	TRBJ2-7	-	TGTGCCAGCAGCGTAGGACTACTCTCCTACGAGCAGTACTTC	CASSVGLLSYEQYF
-	TRBV3-1/TRBV3-2	TRBJ1-1	-	TGTGCCAGCAGCCCGACAGGTCTCACTGAAGCTTTCTTT	CASSPTGLTEAFF
-	TRBV20-1	TRBJ1-1	-	TGCAGTGCCCCACATGTGGCTGAAGCTTTCTTT	CSAPHVAEAFF
-	TRBV5-1	TRBJ2-2	-	TGCGCCAGCAGCTTGGCCGTCCCCACCGGGGAGCTGTTTTTT	CASSLAVPTGELFF
-	TRBV5-5	TRBJ1-2	-	TGTGCCAGCAGCTTCAGGGGAACTAACTATGGCTACACCTTC	CASSFRGTNYGYTF
-	TRBV27	TRBJ1-3	TRBD1	TGTGCCAGCAGTCTGACCGGGACAGGGGTCGGAAACACCATATATTTT	CASSLTGTGVGNTIYF